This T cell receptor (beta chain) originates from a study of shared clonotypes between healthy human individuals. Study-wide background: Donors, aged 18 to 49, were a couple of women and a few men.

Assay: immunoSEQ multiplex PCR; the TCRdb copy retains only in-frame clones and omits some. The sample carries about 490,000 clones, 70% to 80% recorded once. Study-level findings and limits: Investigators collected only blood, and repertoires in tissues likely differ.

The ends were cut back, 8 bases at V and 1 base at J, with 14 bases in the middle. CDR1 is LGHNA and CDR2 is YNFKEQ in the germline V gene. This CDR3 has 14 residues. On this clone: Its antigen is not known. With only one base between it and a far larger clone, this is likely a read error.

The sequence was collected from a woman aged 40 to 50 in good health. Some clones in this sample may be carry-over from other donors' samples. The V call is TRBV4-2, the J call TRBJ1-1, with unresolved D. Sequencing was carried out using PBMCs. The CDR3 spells CASGPPLGNTEAFF. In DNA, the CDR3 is TGTGCCAGCGGCCCCCCCCTAGGGAACACTGAAGCTTTCTTT.